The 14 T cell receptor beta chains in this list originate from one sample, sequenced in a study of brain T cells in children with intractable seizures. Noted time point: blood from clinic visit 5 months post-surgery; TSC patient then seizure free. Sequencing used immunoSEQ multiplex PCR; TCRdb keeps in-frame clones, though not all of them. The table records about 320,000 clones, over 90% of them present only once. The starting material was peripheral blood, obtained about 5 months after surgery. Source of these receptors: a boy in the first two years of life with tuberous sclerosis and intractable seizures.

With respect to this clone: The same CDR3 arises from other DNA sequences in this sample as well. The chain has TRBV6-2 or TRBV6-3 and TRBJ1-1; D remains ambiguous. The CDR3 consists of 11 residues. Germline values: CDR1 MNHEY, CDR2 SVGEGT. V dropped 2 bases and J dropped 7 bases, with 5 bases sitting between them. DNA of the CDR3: TGTGCCAGCAGTTACCGTGATGAAGCTTTCTTT. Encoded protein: CASSYRDEAFF.

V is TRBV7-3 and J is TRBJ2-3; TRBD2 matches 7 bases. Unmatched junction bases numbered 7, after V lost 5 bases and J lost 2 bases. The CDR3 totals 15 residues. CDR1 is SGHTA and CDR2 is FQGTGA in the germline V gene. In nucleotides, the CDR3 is TGTGCCAGCAGCCCCGGCCTAGCGGACACAGATACGCAGTATTTT. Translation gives CASSPGLADTDTQYF.

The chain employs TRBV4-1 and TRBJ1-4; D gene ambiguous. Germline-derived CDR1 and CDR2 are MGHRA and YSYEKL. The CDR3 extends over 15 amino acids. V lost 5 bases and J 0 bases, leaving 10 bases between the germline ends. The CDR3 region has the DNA TGCGCCAGCAGCTTCGTGGGAACAACTAATGAAAAACTGTTTTTT. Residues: CASSFVGTTNEKLFF.

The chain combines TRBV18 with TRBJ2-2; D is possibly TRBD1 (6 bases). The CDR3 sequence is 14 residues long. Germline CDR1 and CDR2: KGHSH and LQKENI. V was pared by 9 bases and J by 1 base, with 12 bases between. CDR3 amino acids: CASPPTGNTGELFF. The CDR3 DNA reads TGTGCCAGTCCCCCGACAGGGAACACCGGGGAGCTGTTTTTT.

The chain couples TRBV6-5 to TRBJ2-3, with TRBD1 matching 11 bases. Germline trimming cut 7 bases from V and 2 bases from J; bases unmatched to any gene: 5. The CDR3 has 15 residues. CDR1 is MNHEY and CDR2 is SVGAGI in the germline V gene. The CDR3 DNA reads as TGTGCCAGCACCGGACAGGGGGCGGTCACAGATACGCAGTATTTT. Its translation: CASTGQGAVTDTQYF.

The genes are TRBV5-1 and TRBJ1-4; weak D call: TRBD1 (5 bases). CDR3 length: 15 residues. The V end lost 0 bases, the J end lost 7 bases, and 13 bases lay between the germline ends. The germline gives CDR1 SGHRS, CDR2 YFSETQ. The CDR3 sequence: CASSLAWGVGEKLFF. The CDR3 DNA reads TGCGCCAGCAGCTTGGCATGGGGGGTTGGTGAAAAACTGTTTTTT.

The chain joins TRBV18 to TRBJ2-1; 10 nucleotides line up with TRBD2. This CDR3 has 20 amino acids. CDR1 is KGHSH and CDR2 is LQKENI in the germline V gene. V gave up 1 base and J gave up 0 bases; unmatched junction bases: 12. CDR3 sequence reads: CASSPRVSGGYFISYNEQFF. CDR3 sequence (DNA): TGTGCCAGCTCACCACGAGTTAGCGGGGGGTATTTTATCTCCTACAATGAGCAGTTCTTC.

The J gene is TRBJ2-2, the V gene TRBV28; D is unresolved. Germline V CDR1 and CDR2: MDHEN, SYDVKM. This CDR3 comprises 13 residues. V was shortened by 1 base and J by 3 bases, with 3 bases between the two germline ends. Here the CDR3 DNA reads TGTGCCAGCAGTTTATCGGACACCGGGGAGCTGTTTTTT. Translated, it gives CASSLSDTGELFF.

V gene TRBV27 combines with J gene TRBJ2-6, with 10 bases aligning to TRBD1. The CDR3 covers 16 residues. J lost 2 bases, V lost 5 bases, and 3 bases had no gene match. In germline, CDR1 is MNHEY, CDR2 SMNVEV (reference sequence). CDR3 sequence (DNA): TGTGCCAGCAGTCCGGGACAGGGGACTGGGGCCAACGTCCTGACTTTC. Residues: CASSPGQGTGANVLTF. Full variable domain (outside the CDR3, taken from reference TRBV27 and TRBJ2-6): EAQVTQNPRYLITVTGKKLTVTCSQNMNHEYMSWYRQDPGLGLRQIYYSMNVEVTDKGDVPEGYKVSRKEKRNFPLILESPSPNQTSLYFCASSPGQGTGANVLTFGAGSRLTVL.

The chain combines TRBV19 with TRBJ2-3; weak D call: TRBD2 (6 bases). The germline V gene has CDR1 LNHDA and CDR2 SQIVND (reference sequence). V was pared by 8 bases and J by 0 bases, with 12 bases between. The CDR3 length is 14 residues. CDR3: CASHRAGSTDTQYF. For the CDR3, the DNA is TGTGCCAGTCACCGAGCGGGTAGCACAGATACGCAGTATTTT.

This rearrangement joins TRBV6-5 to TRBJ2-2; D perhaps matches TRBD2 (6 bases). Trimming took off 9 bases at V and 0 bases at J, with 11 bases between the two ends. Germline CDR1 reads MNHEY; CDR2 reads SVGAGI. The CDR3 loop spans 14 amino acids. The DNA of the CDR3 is TGTGCCAGTCATAGCGGATCGAACACCGGGGAGCTGTTTTTT. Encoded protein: CASHSGSNTGELFF.

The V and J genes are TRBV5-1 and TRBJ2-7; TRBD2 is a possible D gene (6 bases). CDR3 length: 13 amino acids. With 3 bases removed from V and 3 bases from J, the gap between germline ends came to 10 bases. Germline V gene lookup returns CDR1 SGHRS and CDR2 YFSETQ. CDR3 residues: CASSWGTLYEQYF. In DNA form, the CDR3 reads TGCGCCAGCAGCTGGGGGACTCTCTACGAGCAGTACTTC.

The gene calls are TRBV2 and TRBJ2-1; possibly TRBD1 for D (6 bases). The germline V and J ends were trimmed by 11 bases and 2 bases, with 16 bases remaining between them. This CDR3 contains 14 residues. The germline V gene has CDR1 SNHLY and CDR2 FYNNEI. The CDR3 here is CAAYLGGTYNEQFF. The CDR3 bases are TGTGCCGCTTACTTAGGGGGAACCTACAATGAGCAGTTCTTC. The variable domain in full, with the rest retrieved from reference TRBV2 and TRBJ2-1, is EPEVTQTPSHQVTQMGQEVILRCVPISNHLYFYWYRQILGQKVEFLVSFYNNEISEKSEIFDDQFSVERPDGSNFTLKIRSTKLEDSAMYFCAAYLGGTYNEQFFGPGTRLTVL.

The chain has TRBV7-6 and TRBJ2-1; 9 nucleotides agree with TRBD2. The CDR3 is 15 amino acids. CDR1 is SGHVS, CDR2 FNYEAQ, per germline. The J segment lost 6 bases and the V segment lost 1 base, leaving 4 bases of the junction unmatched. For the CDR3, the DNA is TGTGCCAGCAGCTTAGTAGAGACTAGCGGCAATGAGCAGTTCTTC. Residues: CASSLVETSGNEQFF. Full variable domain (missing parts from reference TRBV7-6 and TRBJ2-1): GAGVSQSPRYKVTKRGQDVALRCDPISGHVSLYWYRQALGQGPEFLTYFNYEAQQDKSGLPNDRFSAERPEGSISTLTIQRTEQRDSAMYRCASSLVETSGNEQFFGPGTRLTVL.